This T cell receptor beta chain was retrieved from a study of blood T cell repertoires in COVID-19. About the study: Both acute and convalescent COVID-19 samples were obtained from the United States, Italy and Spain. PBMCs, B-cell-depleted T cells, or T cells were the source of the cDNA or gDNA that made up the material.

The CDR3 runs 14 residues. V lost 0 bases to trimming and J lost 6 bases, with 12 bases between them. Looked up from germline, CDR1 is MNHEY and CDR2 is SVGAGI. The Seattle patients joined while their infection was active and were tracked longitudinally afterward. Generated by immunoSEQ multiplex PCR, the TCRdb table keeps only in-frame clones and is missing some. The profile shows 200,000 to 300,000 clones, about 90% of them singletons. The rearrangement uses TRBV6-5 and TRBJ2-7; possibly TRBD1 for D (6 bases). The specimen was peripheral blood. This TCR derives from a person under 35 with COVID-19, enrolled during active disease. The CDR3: CASSYSNRVGEQYF. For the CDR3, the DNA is TGTGCCAGCAGTTACTCGAACAGGGTCGGCGAGCAGTACTTC.